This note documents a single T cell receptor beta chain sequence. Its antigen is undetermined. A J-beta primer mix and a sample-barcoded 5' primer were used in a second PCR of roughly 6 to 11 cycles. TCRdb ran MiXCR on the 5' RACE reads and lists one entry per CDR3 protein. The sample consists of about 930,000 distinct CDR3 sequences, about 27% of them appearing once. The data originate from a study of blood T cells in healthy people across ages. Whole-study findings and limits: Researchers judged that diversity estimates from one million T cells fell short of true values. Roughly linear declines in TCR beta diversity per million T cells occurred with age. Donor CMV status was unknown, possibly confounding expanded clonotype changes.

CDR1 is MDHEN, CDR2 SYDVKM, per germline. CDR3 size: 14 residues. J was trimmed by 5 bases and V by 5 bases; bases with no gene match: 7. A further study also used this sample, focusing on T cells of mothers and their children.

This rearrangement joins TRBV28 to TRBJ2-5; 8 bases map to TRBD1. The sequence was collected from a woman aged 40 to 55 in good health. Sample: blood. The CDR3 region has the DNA TGTGCCAGCAGTACTTCTCGACAGGGGGAGACCCAGTACTTC. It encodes CASSTSRQGETQYF.